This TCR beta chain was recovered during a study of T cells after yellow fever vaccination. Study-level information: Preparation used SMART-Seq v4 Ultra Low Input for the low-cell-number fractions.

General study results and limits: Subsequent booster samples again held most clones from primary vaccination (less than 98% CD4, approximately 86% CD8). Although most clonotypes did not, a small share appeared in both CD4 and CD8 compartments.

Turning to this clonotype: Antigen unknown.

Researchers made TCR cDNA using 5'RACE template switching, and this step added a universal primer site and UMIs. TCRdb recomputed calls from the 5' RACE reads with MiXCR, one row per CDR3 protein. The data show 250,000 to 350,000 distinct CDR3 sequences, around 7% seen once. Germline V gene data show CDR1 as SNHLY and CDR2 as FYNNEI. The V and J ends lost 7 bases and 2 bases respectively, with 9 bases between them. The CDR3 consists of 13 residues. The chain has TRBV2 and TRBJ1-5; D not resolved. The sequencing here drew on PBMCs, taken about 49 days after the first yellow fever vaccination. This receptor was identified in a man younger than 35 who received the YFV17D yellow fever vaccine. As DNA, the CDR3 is TGTGCCAGCAATCGTTTTCGCAATCAGCCCCAGCATTTT. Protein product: CASNRFRNQPQHF.